The clone carrying this T cell receptor (beta chain) was seen a handful of times. Its cognate antigen is unknown. The authors built TCR beta libraries using iRepertoire HTBI primers and Arm-PCR of CDR3 regions. Each CDR3 protein is one row after TCRdb ran MiXCR on the multiplex PCR reads. The sample includes some 490,000 distinct CDR3 sequences, more than 10% of them seen just once. This sample is drawn from a study of regulatory T cells in long-lasting Graves disease. The study's findings and limits: Among samples with persistent disease, TRBV28, TRBJ1-2 and TRBJ2-5 were favored.

This sample's time point: newly diagnosed GD, antithyroid drugs for less than 3 months. PBMCs were the source of the RNA used for TCR sequencing. The peripheral blood volume drawn was 8 to 9.5 milliliters, and it was collected into EDTA tubes. The ends were cut back, 0 bases at V and 4 bases at J, with 4 bases in the middle. The CDR3 loop spans 12 amino acids. CDR1 and CDR2 from the germline V gene are SGDLS and YYNGEE. These data were also reused for a study on T cells in Graves' hyperthyroidism and ophthalmopathy. That work adds: The HTBI primer set served for first-round RT-PCR of the TCR CDR3.

This receptor was taken from a young woman with Graves disease. Sample: peripheral blood mononuclear cells (PBMCs), taken at new diagnosis, from a patient treated with antithyroid drugs. The chain carries TRBV9 and TRBJ1-1, with no clear D. The CDR3 here is CASSVEGTEAFF. CDR3 nucleotides: TGTGCCAGCAGCGTAGAGGGCACTGAAGCTTTCTTT. The complete variable domain, with remaining parts taken from reference TRBV9 and TRBJ1-1, reads DSGVTQTPKHLITATGQRVTLRCSPRSGDLSVYWYQQSLDQGLQFLIQYYNGEERAKGNILERFSAQQFPDLHSELNLSSLELGDSALYFCASSVEGTEAFFGQGTRLTVV.